Below, 20 T cell receptor beta chains from the same sample are listed, as sequenced in a study of T cells in Graves' hyperthyroidism and ophthalmopathy. RNA transcripts gave rise to amplified TCR beta CDR3 regions. In the first-round RT-PCR of the TCR CDR3, the HTBI primer set was used. TCRdb re-analysed the multiplex PCR reads in MiXCR, keeping a single row per CDR3 protein. There are about 420,000 distinct CDR3 sequences in the sample; approximately 14% occur only once, and 13% to 15% lies in the top ten. Sequencing was carried out using blood. These receptors were taken from a woman aged 18-29 years with Graves' hyperthyroidism.

This clonotype was picked up many times. V usage is TRBV18 and J usage is TRBJ1-1; 9 nucleotides align to TRBD1. CDR3 length: 12 residues. Germline lookup yields CDR1 KGHSH and CDR2 LQKENI. J gave up 10 bases and V 3 bases, and 3 bases lay outside the gene matches. CDR3 DNA: TGTGCCAGCTCACCGGGACAGGGACCAGCTTTCTTT. It codes for CASSPGQGPAFF.

The V gene is TRBV9, the J gene TRBJ2-5, with TRBD2 matching over 13 bases. With V trimmed by 4 bases and J by 1 base, 4 bases remained unmatched. The germline V gene encodes CDR1 SGDLS and CDR2 YYNGEE. This CDR3 spans 16 amino acids. In DNA, the CDR3 is TGTGCCAGCAGCCAGGGACTAGCGGGGACCCAAGAGACCCAGTACTTC. As protein: CASSQGLAGTQETQYF.

This clonotype was counted many times. V gene TRBV20-1 combines with J gene TRBJ2-3; D possibly uses TRBD1 or TRBD2 (5 bases each). This CDR3 is built from 16 residues. With 0 bases removed from V and 5 bases from J, the gap between germline ends came to 18 bases. Germline CDR1 and CDR2: DFQATT and SNEGSKA (reference sequence). The CDR3 bases are TGCAGTGCTAGAGATTCGGGACCGGCGGCCGGAGATACGCAGTATTTT. This sequence encodes CSARDSGPAAGDTQYF.

This clonotype appeared many times. This chain uses TRBV27 with TRBJ2-1; D unresolved. The CDR3 has 16 amino acids. Trimming shortened V by 5 bases and J by 6 bases, and 20 bases separated the two germline ends. CDR1 is MNHEY, CDR2 SMNVEV, per germline (reference sequence). The CDR3 nucleotides are TGTGCCAGCAGTCCACAGCCACTAATGCCACTCAATGAGCAGTTCTTC. It encodes CASSPQPLMPLNEQFF.

This clonotype was picked up a small number of times. CDR3 bases: TGTGCCAGCAGCCACCTGAACACCGGGGAGCTGTTTTTT. The encoded protein is CASSHLNTGELFF. The chain recombines TRBV6-1 with TRBJ2-2; no reliable D call. Per germline, CDR1 MNHNS and CDR2 SASEGT. The CDR3 is made up of 13 amino acids. The germline V and J ends were trimmed by 6 bases and 1 base, with 6 bases remaining between them.

The chain employs TRBV12-3 or TRBV12-4 and TRBJ1-2; no firm D call. The germline V and J ends were trimmed by 6 bases and 2 bases, with 7 bases remaining between them. The CDR3 has 12 amino acids. The CDR3 spells CASRPANYGYTF. In DNA, the CDR3 is TGTGCCAGCAGACCTGCGAACTATGGCTACACCTTC.

The table lists this clonotype with many counts. The chain is built from TRBV2 and TRBJ2-1; TRBD1 might be the D (6 bases). The V gene's germline CDR1 is SNHLY and CDR2 FYNNEI. The V gene lost 8 bases and the J gene lost 1 base, with 12 bases spanning the gap. The CDR3 extends over 14 amino acids. In nucleotides, the CDR3 is TGTGCCAGCGAGGACAGCATATCCTACAATGAGCAGTTCTTC. Its translation: CASEDSISYNEQFF.

This rearrangement joins TRBV7-2 to TRBJ1-2; D possibly corresponds to TRBD1 (6 bases). Per germline, CDR1 SGHTA and CDR2 FQGNSA. With 4 bases removed from V and 5 bases from J, the gap between germline ends came to 14 bases. The CDR3 is made up of 14 amino acids. Here the CDR3 DNA reads TGTGCCAGCAGCTATAGAGGGGGGCCTTATGGCTACACCTTC. It is translated as CASSYRGGPYGYTF.

This chain connects TRBV19 to TRBJ2-3; tentative D call: TRBD2 (5 bases). Trimming stripped 1 base from V and 3 bases from J, with 11 bases between. This CDR3 has 15 amino acids. Germline lookup yields CDR1 LNHDA and CDR2 SQIVND (reference sequence). The CDR3 protein is CASSIVETGTDTQYF. In DNA, the CDR3 is TGTGCCAGTAGTATAGTGGAGACGGGAACAGATACGCAGTATTTT.

This clonotype was counted only a few times. The V call is TRBV9, the J call TRBJ1-2, with D maybe TRBD1 (6 bases). Germline CDR1 reads SGDLS; CDR2 reads YYNGEE. The ends were cut back, 1 base at V and 1 base at J, with 29 bases in the middle. CDR3 length equals 21 residues. The CDR3 coding sequence is TGTGCCAGCAGCGTATTTGAGCCGAAGAGAGGGGGAGAGGGCGATAACTATGGCTACACCTTC. Translated, it gives CASSVFEPKRGGEGDNYGYTF.

This clonotype was seen many times. The rearrangement links TRBV11-2 to TRBJ2-1, with 7 bases lining up with TRBD1. Germline CDR1 reads SGHAT; CDR2 reads FQNNGV. There are 15 residues in the CDR3. J gave up 8 bases and V 1 base, and 8 bases lay outside the gene matches. CDR3 nucleotides: TGTGCCAGCAGCTTAGGACGGGACAGTATCTATGAGCAGTTCTTC. It yields the protein CASSLGRDSIYEQFF.

This chain links TRBV10-3 with TRBJ2-4; 10 nucleotides agree with TRBD1. The J segment lost 2 bases and the V segment lost 3 bases, leaving 7 bases of the junction unmatched. The CDR3 has 17 residues. The germline gives CDR1 ENHRY, CDR2 SYGVKD. The CDR3 DNA sequence: TGTGCCATCAGTGACCATCCGGGACAGGGGACCAAAAACATTCAGTACTTC. Protein product: CAISDHPGQGTKNIQYF.

The chain combines TRBV27 with TRBJ2-3; 8 nucleotides line up with TRBD1. This CDR3 region has 14 residues. With 8 bases clipped from V and 2 bases from J, the junction kept 6 bases outside the gene matches. Germline CDR1 is MNHEY and CDR2 is SMNVEV (reference sequence). CDR3: CASRRTGSTDTQYF. In nucleotides, the CDR3 is TGTGCCAGCCGACGGACAGGGTCCACAGATACGCAGTATTTT.

The chain has TRBV5-4 and TRBJ1-1; TRBD1 might be the D (6 bases). Germline CDR1 SGHNT, CDR2 YYREEE (reference sequence). The length of the CDR3 is 13 residues. Trimming removed 3 bases at V and 4 bases at J, with 10 bases between. The CDR3, as DNA: TGTGCCAGCAGCTCACTACAGGGCACTGAAGCTTTCTTT. This translates into CASSSLQGTEAFF.

This clonotype showed up many times. J is TRBJ1-1 and V is TRBV6-1; D gene uncertain. Per the germline V gene, CDR1 is MNHNS and CDR2 is SASEGT. The V gene lost 5 bases and the J gene lost 3 bases, with 22 bases spanning the gap. The CDR3 runs to 17 residues. CDR3 in amino acids: CASSYGWRRSEDTEAFF. CDR3 nucleotides: TGTGCCAGCAGTTATGGGTGGAGAAGAAGTGAGGACACTGAAGCTTTCTTT.

This clonotype was seen a handful of times. A much larger clone differs by one base, so this may be a read error. The chain joins TRBV7-6 to TRBJ2-1; D ambiguous. Germline CDR1 reads SGHVS; CDR2 reads FNYEAQ. V lost 5 bases and J 7 bases, leaving 9 bases between the germline ends. CDR3 length: 12 residues. In DNA form, the CDR3 reads TGTGCCAGCAGCCCGGCTATTAATGAGCAGTTCTTC. Translation: CASSPAINEQFF.

The J gene is TRBJ2-3, the V gene TRBV3-1; the match to TRBD2 covers 13 bases. V dropped 2 bases and J dropped 1; count of bases not matched to a gene: 3. Germline lookup yields CDR1 LGHDT and CDR2 YNNKEL (reference sequence). The length of the CDR3 is 17 residues. Here the CDR3 DNA reads TGTGCCAGCAGCCAAACTAGCGGGAGGGGCGGCACAGATACGCAGTATTTT. It specifies CASSQTSGRGGTDTQYF.

The sample holds many counts of this clonotype. The genes are TRBV29-1 and TRBJ2-7; D is perhaps TRBD1 (7 bases). V lost 4 bases to trimming and J lost 3 bases, with 13 bases between them. The CDR3 sequence is 13 residues long. CDR1 and CDR2 from the germline V gene are SQVTM and ANQGSEA. CDR3: CSVVAGGIYEQYF. CDR3 bases: TGCAGCGTTGTGGCAGGGGGGATCTACGAGCAGTACTTC.

This clonotype was observed many times. The chain is built from TRBV9 and TRBJ2-3, with no clear D. The V gene lost 1 base and the J gene lost 0 bases, with 9 bases spanning the gap. The CDR3 spans 15 residues. Looked up from germline, CDR1 is SGDLS and CDR2 is YYNGEE. The CDR3 DNA reads TGTGCCAGCAGCGTAATCAGCTCTAGCACAGATACGCAGTATTTT. It encodes CASSVISSSTDTQYF. The entire variable domain, with the rest obtained from reference TRBV9 and TRBJ2-3, is as follows: DSGVTQTPKHLITATGQRVTLRCSPRSGDLSVYWYQQSLDQGLQFLIQYYNGEERAKGNILERFSAQQFPDLHSELNLSSLELGDSALYFCASSVISSSTDTQYFGPGTRLTVL.

The chain uses TRBV5-1 and TRBJ2-2; the D is unclear. V dropped 1 base and J dropped 3 bases, with 7 bases sitting between them. The CDR3 length is 14 residues. In germline, CDR1 is SGHRS, CDR2 YFSETQ. In DNA, the CDR3 is TGCGCCAGCAGCTTGAGGCGCTACACCGGGGAGCTGTTTTTT. The encoded protein is CASSLRRYTGELFF.